This TCR beta chain is from a study of regulatory T cells in long-lasting Graves disease. Findings of the study overall: New patients shared about a thousand public clonotypes, fewer than the roughly 2,500 shared by persistent patients.

This clonotype was seen ten or more times. Antigen: not known. The V gene's germline CDR1 is SGHRS and CDR2 YFSETQ. Trimming stripped 0 bases from V and 6 bases from J, with 12 bases between. The CDR3 length is 14 residues. In building TCR beta libraries, iRepertoire HTBI primers were used together with Arm-PCR of CDR3 regions. TCRdb itself ran the multiplex PCR reads through MiXCR, one entry per CDR3 protein. Of about 530,000 distinct CDR3 sequences listed, roughly 15% are singletons. The time point: newly diagnosed GD, antithyroid drugs for less than 3 months. PBMC RNA served as the TCR library source. Patients of an endocrinology department in Xi'an, China, were included. Peripheral blood, Nine milliliters per patient, was collected in EDTA tubes. The same data also went into a second study, on T cells in Graves' hyperthyroidism and ophthalmopathy.

The sequence came from a woman aged 35 to 59 with Graves disease. The gene calls are TRBV5-1 and TRBJ1-2; D ambiguous. The material sequenced was peripheral blood mononuclear cells (PBMCs), taken at new diagnosis, from a patient treated with antithyroid drugs. This CDR3 is CASSLGQDTNGYTF. The CDR3, as DNA: TGCGCCAGCAGCTTGGGGCAGGATACCAATGGCTACACCTTC. Full variable domain (outside the CDR3, taken from reference TRBV5-1 and TRBJ1-2): KAGVTQTPRYLIKTRGQQVTLSCSPISGHRSVSWYQQTPGQGLQFLFEYFSETQRNKGNFPGRFSGRQFSNSRSEMNVSTLELGDSALYLCASSLGQDTNGYTFGSGTRLTVV.